This T cell receptor beta chain was sequenced during a study of blood T cells in healthy people across ages. CDR1 SQVTM and CDR2 ANQGSEA come from the germline V gene. This CDR3 region has 12 residues. V dropped 3 bases and J dropped 7 bases, with 12 bases sitting between them. Through a sample-barcoded 5' primer and a J-beta primer mix, a second PCR was run for roughly 6 to 11 cycles. TCRdb independently ran MiXCR on the 5' RACE reads; one entry per CDR3 protein. The table includes hundreds of thousands of distinct CDR3 sequences, over 45% detected once. The TCR comes from a woman in her sixties or seventies in good health. The chain links TRBV29-1 to TRBJ1-1, with D perhaps matching TRBD1 (6 bases). The sequencing input was blood. Here the CDR3 reads CSVEILGGEAFF. The CDR3, as DNA: TGCAGCGTTGAGATTCTAGGGGGTGAAGCTTTCTTT. The whole variable domain, filled in from reference TRBV29-1 and TRBJ1-1, reads SAVISQKPSRDICQRGTSLTIQCQVDSQVTMMFWYRQQPGQSLTLIATANQGSEATYESGFVIDKFPISRPNLTFSTLTVSNMSPEDSSIYLCSVEILGGEAFFGQGTRLTVV.